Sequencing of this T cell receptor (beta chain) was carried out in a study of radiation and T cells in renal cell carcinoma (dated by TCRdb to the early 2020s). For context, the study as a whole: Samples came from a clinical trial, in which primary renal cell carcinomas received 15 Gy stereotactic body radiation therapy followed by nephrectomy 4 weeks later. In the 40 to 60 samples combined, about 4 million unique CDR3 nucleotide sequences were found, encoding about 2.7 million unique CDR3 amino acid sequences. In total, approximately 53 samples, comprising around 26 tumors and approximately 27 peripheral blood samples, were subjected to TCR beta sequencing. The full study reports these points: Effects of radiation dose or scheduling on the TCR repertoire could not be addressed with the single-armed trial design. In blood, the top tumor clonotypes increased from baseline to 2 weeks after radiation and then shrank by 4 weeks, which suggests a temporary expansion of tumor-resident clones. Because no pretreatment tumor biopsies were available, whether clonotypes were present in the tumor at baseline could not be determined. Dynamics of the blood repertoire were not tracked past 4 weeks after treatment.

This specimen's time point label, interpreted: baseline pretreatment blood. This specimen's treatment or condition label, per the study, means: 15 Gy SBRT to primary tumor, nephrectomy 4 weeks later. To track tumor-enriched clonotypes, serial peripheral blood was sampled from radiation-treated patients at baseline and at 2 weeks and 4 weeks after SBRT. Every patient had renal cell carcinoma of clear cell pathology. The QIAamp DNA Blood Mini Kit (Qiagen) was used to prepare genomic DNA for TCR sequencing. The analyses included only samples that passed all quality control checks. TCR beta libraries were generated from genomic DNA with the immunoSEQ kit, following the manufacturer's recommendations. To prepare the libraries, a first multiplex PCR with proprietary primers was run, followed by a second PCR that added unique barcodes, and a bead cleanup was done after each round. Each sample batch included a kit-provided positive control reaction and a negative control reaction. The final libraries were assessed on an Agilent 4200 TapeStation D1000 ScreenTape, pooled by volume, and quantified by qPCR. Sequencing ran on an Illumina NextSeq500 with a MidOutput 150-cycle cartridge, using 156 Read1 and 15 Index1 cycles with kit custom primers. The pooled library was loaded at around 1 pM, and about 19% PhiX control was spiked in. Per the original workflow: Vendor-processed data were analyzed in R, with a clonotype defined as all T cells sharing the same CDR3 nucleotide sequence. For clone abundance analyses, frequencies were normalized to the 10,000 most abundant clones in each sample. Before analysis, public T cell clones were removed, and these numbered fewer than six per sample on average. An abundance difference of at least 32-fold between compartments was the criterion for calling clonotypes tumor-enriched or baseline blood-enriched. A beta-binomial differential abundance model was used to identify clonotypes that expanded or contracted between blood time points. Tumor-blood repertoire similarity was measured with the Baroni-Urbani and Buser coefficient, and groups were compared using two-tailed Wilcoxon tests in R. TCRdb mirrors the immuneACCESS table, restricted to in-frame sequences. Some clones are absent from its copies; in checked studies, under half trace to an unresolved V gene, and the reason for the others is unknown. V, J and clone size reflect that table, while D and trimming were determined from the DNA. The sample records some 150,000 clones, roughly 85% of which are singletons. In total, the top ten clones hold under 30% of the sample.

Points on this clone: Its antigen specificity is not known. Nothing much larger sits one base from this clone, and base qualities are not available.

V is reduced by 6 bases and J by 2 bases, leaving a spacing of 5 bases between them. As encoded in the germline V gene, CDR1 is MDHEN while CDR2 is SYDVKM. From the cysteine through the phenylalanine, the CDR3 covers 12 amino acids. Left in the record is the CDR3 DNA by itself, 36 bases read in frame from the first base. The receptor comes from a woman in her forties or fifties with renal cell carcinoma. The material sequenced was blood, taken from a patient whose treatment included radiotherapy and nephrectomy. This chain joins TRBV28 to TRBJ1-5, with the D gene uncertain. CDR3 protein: CASRSGNQPQHF. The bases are TGTGCCAGCAGATCCGGCAATCAGCCCCAGCATTTT.